These 27 T cell receptor beta chains originate from one sample sequenced in a study of cytomegalovirus exposure and HLA in healthy donors. The PCR was carried out with 60 Vbeta primers and 13 Jbeta primers. This table comes from immunoSEQ multiplex PCR, and its TCRdb copy is limited to in-frame clones, with some not included. In total, the table holds more than 45,000 clones. The source material was PBMCs. The source is a woman in her sixties in good health and CMV-seropositive.

This rearrangement joins TRBV19 to TRBJ1-2, with 7 bases identical to TRBD1. J gave up 7 bases and V 5 bases, and 10 bases lay outside the gene matches. From germline, CDR1 is LNHDA and CDR2 SQIVND (reference sequence). CDR3 length equals 14 residues. This CDR3 reads CASSSRQGLSGYTF. The CDR3 DNA reads TGTGCCAGTAGTTCTCGACAGGGTTTGAGTGGCTACACCTTC.

V gene TRBV29-1 combines with J gene TRBJ2-7; 8 bases are a match to TRBD2. Germline trimming cut 7 bases from V and 6 bases from J; bases unmatched to any gene: 8. CDR3 length: 12 residues. CDR1 SQVTM and CDR2 ANQGSEA come from the germline V gene. CDR3 loop: CSGRGAGGEQYF. The CDR3 DNA is TGCAGCGGACGGGGTGCGGGAGGCGAGCAGTACTTC.

This chain links TRBV7-2 with TRBJ1-5; D perhaps matches TRBD1 (6 bases). The CDR3 runs to 14 residues. CDR1 is SGHTA and CDR2 is FQGNSA in the germline V gene. Between the trimmed V and J ends, which lost 2 bases and 2 bases, there was a span of 7 bases. The CDR3: CASSLPGGNQPQHF. The CDR3 DNA follows: TGTGCCAGCAGCTTACCAGGGGGCAATCAGCCCCAGCATTTT.

The CDR3 protein is CASSWTGLNTEAFF. CDR3 DNA: TGTGCCAGTAGTTGGACAGGGCTGAACACTGAAGCTTTCTTT. The V and J genes are TRBV19 and TRBJ1-1; the match to TRBD1 covers 8 bases. Germline V gene sequence: CDR1 LNHDA, CDR2 SQIVND (reference sequence). V lost 5 bases and J lost 0; bases outside the gene matches: 2. The CDR3 totals 14 residues.

The chain has TRBV13 and TRBJ2-7; D is undetermined. This CDR3 contains 15 residues. Per germline, CDR1 PRHDT and CDR2 FYEKMQ (reference sequence). Trimming left V 2 bases short and J 0 bases short, with 11 bases between. The CDR3 is CASSLKQLHSYEQYF. The CDR3 DNA follows: TGTGCCAGCAGCTTAAAACAGTTACACTCCTACGAGCAGTACTTC.

This chain connects TRBV5-6 to TRBJ2-3; TRBD2 aligns across 7 bases. The CDR3 contains 19 residues. V was clipped by 0 bases and J by 0 bases; unmatched bases: 13. CDR1 SGHDT and CDR2 YYEEEE come from the germline V gene. The CDR3 DNA is TGTGCCAGCAGCTTGGGGCCTTCGTCGGGGGGTCATAGCACAGATACGCAGTATTTT. Protein sequence: CASSLGPSSGGHSTDTQYF. Combining the CDR3 with reference TRBV5-6 and TRBJ2-3 gives the whole variable domain DAGVTQSPTHLIKTRGQQVTLRCSPKSGHDTVSWYQQALGQGPQFIFQYYEEEERQRGNFPDRFSGHQFPNYSSELNVNALLLGDSALYLCASSLGPSSGGHSTDTQYFGPGTRLTVL.

The V and J genes are TRBV28 and TRBJ1-2; D unresolved. This CDR3 contains 14 residues. Trimming pared 3 bases from V and 4 bases from J, leaving 12 bases between. From germline, CDR1 is MDHEN and CDR2 SYDVKM. The CDR3 DNA reads TGTGCCAGCAGTTTGAGCGGGCAGATCTATGGCTACACCTTC. It is translated as CASSLSGQIYGYTF.

This rearrangement joins TRBV6-5 to TRBJ1-6, with D perhaps matching TRBD1 (6 bases). This CDR3 is built from 13 residues. Between the trimmed V and J ends, which lost 6 bases and 7 bases, there was a span of 10 bases. Looked up from germline, CDR1 is MNHEY and CDR2 is SVGAGI. In DNA form, the CDR3 reads TGTGCCAGCAGCCTTGACAGGAATTCACCCCTCCACTTT. Translating it yields CASSLDRNSPLHF.

This CDR3 is CSVETTDTQYF. The CDR3 coding sequence is TGCAGCGTTGAGACTACAGATACGCAGTATTTT. The chain couples TRBV29-1 to TRBJ2-3; D is ambiguous. V shed 3 bases and J shed 3 bases, with 4 bases lying between them. The CDR3 loop spans 11 amino acids. Germline V gene data show CDR1 as SQVTM and CDR2 as ANQGSEA.

The chain has TRBV9 and TRBJ1-3, with unresolved D. Trimming removed 0 bases from V and 0 bases from J, with 7 bases in between. This CDR3 has 15 amino acids. Germline-derived CDR1 and CDR2 are SGDLS and YYNGEE. The DNA for the CDR3 is TGTGCCAGCAGCGTAGGAGGCAGCTCTGGAAACACCATATATTTT. It translates to CASSVGGSSGNTIYF. Looking up the rest from reference TRBV9 and TRBJ1-3 gives the full variable domain: DSGVTQTPKHLITATGQRVTLRCSPRSGDLSVYWYQQSLDQGLQFLIQYYNGEERAKGNILERFSAQQFPDLHSELNLSSLELGDSALYFCASSVGGSSGNTIYFGEGSWLTVV.

This clone is labeled medium-sized (0.01 to 0.1%) based on frequency. This chain joins TRBV5-6 and TRBJ1-1, with D perhaps matching TRBD1 (5 bases). The V and J ends lost 2 bases and 3 bases respectively, with 11 bases between them. Germline-derived CDR1 and CDR2 are SGHDT and YYEEEE. CDR3 length: 14 amino acids. For the CDR3, the DNA is TGTGCCAGCAGCTTCGGGCAGGGTGACACTGAAGCTTTCTTT. Protein product: CASSFGQGDTEAFF.

V and J are TRBV19 and TRBJ2-3, with 10 positions matching TRBD1. CDR3 size: 13 residues. Germline CDR1 is LNHDA and CDR2 is SQIVND (reference sequence). With 5 bases clipped from V and 8 bases from J, the junction kept 4 bases outside the gene matches. CDR3 coding DNA: TGTGCCAGTAGTCCAGGACAGGGGGGTACGCAGTATTTT. It is translated as CASSPGQGGTQYF.

The genes are TRBV19 and TRBJ1-3, with D maybe TRBD1 (6 bases). Per the germline V gene, CDR1 is LNHDA and CDR2 is SQIVND (reference sequence). The CDR3 is made up of 15 amino acids. The V end was cut by 4 bases, the J end by 2 bases, with 12 bases between. The CDR3 nucleotides read TGTGCCAGTAGTACGGGGGGCAGGGCTGGAAACACCATATATTTT. It encodes CASSTGGRAGNTIYF.

The chain employs TRBV19 and TRBJ2-5, with 12 bases matching TRBD1. Trimming removed 8 bases from V and 6 bases from J; junction bases left unmatched: 4. Germline values: CDR1 LNHDA, CDR2 SQIVND (reference sequence). This CDR3 is built from 13 residues. This chain's CDR3 is CASLGQGAQTQYF. CDR3 nucleotide sequence: TGTGCCAGTCTGGGACAGGGGGCCCAGACCCAGTACTTC.

J is TRBJ1-5 and V is TRBV2; a weak D match, TRBD1 (5 bases). The V gene lost 3 bases and the J gene lost 0 bases, with 6 bases spanning the gap. CDR1 is SNHLY, CDR2 FYNNEI, per germline. The CDR3 is 14 amino acids. The CDR3 bases are TGTGCCAGCAGTGAGGACAATAGCAATCAGCCCCAGCATTTT. This translates into CASSEDNSNQPQHF.

The rearrangement links TRBV16 to TRBJ1-1; no clear D. Trimming left V 0 bases short and J 5 bases short, with 10 bases between. This CDR3 contains 14 residues. Germline loops: CDR1 KGHSY, CDR2 FQNENV. CDR3 region: CASSQSSRGTEAFF. DNA for the CDR3: TGTGCCAGCAGCCAATCATCTCGAGGGACTGAAGCTTTCTTT.

CDR3 sequence reads: CASSQETLAQPQHF. For the CDR3, the DNA is TGTGCCAGCAGCCAAGAGACGCTAGCACAGCCCCAGCATTTT. The rearrangement links TRBV4-2 to TRBJ1-5; no clear D. The V end lost 0 bases, the J end lost 7 bases, and 10 bases lay between the germline ends. The CDR3 is made up of 14 amino acids. Germline loops: CDR1 LGHNA, CDR2 YNFKEQ.

With respect to this clone: Distinct nucleotide sequences in the sample also encode this CDR3. V gene TRBV19 combines with J gene TRBJ2-2; TRBD2 matches 12 bases. The trim removed 5 bases at V and 0 bases at J, leaving 4 bases unmatched. Per the germline V gene, CDR1 is LNHDA and CDR2 is SQIVND (reference sequence). The CDR3 has 17 amino acids. Here the CDR3 reads CASSPLAGGPNTGELFF. CDR3 bases: TGTGCCAGTAGTCCACTAGCGGGGGGACCGAACACCGGGGAGCTGTTTTTT.

This chain connects TRBV28 to TRBJ1-1; possibly TRBD1 for D (6 bases). This CDR3 is 17 amino acids long. CDR1 and CDR2 from the germline V gene are MDHEN and SYDVKM. V was clipped by 3 bases and J by 5 bases, with 22 bases between them. CDR3 coding DNA: TGTGCCAGCAGTTTGGGCCCAGGTCGGCAGGGGCATACTGAAGCTTTCTTT. This codes for CASSLGPGRQGHTEAFF.

The chain couples TRBV7-2 to TRBJ1-5, with D uncertain. Trimming removed 2 bases from V and 3 bases from J, with 5 bases in between. The CDR3 runs 13 residues. Germline V lookup: CDR1 SGHTA, CDR2 FQGNSA. CDR3: CASSLQDNQPQHF. The CDR3 region has the DNA TGTGCCAGCAGCTTACAGGACAATCAGCCCCAGCATTTT.

The rearrangement uses TRBV19 and TRBJ1-6; 11 nucleotides line up with TRBD1. There are 18 residues in the CDR3. In germline, CDR1 is LNHDA, CDR2 SQIVND (reference sequence). The V gene end was trimmed by 3 bases and the J gene end by 1 base; junction bases not matched to a gene: 5. The DNA for the CDR3 is TGTGCCAGTAGTATCGGGACAGGGGGTAGGTCCTATAATTCACCCCTCCACTTT. Its protein product is CASSIGTGGRSYNSPLHF.

V gene TRBV7-9 combines with J gene TRBJ2-5; the match to TRBD2 covers 8 bases. With 1 base clipped from V and 0 bases from J, the junction kept 10 bases outside the gene matches. Germline V gene lookup returns CDR1 SEHNR and CDR2 FQNEAQ (reference sequence). The CDR3 runs 18 residues. Here the CDR3 DNA reads TGTGCCAGCAGCTTAGGAACGGGGGGGTCCCCCCACCAAGAGACCCAGTACTTC. Protein sequence: CASSLGTGGSPHQETQYF.

The gene calls are TRBV7-2 and TRBJ1-2; D is perhaps TRBD1 (6 bases). In germline, CDR1 is SGHTA, CDR2 FQGNSA. The germline V and J ends were trimmed by 1 base and 8 bases, with 11 bases remaining between them. The CDR3 has 13 amino acids. The CDR3 bases are TGTGCCAGCAGCTTAGAGGCAGGGGTAGGCTACACCTTC. Residues: CASSLEAGVGYTF.

CDR3 bases: TGTGCCAGCAGCGGGATAGCACAGGGAACCGAGCAGTACTTC. Protein product: CASSGIAQGTEQYF. The chain carries TRBV7-2 and TRBJ2-7, with D possibly matching TRBD1 (6 bases). The CDR3 is made up of 14 amino acids. Trimming took 5 bases from V and 6 from J, leaving 17 bases between them. Germline values: CDR1 SGHTA, CDR2 FQGNSA.

V and J are TRBV4-1 and TRBJ2-5; 10 nucleotides line up with TRBD2. The CDR3 spans 15 residues. The V segment lost 2 bases and the J segment 3 bases; nucleotides outside the gene matches: 3. CDR1 and CDR2 from the germline V gene are MGHRA and YSYEKL. The DNA of the CDR3 is TGCGCCAGCAGCCAAAGAGCGGGGGGGGAAGAGACCCAGTACTTC. Translated: CASSQRAGGEETQYF.

The chain is built from TRBV7-9 and TRBJ1-4; TRBD1 aligns across 7 bases. The germline CDR1 and CDR2 sequences are SEHNR and FQNEAQ (reference sequence). J was trimmed by 5 bases and V by 6 bases; bases with no gene match: 9. CDR3 length: 15 amino acids. Here the CDR3 reads CASSSGTANNEKLFF. The CDR3 DNA is TGTGCCAGCAGTTCCGGGACAGCAAACAATGAAAAACTGTTTTTT. Combining the CDR3 with reference TRBV7-9 and TRBJ1-4 gives the whole variable domain DTGVSQNPRHKITKRGQNVTFRCDPISEHNRLYWYRQTLGQGPEFLTYFQNEAQLEKSRLLSDRFSAERPKGSFSTLEIQRTEQGDSAMYLCASSSGTANNEKLFFGSGTQLSVL.

On this clone itself: In the same sample, other DNA sequences code for this CDR3. V and J are TRBV6-1 and TRBJ1-2, with unresolved D. CDR1 and CDR2 from the germline V gene are MNHNS and SASEGT. Trimming took 7 bases from V and 3 from J, leaving 6 bases between them. CDR3 size: 11 residues. The DNA for the CDR3 is TGTGCCAGCATTCGGGACTATGGCTACACCTTC. Its translation: CASIRDYGYTF.